Each of the 19 T cell receptor beta chains below was sequenced from the same sample in a study of T cells in tuberculosis. Method: immunoSEQ multiplex PCR; TCRdb's copy keeps in-frame clones and lacks some. The sample carries 30,000 or so clones, 90% to 95% recorded once. Time point here: new active TB diagnosis, blood taken before or within 7 days of starting treatment. This specimen was PBMCs, taken at tuberculosis diagnosis. The source is an adult with tuberculosis. Some clones in this sample may be carry-over from other donors' samples.

The gene calls are TRBV29-1 and TRBJ2-1, with TRBD1 matching over 11 bases. The CDR3 loop spans 16 amino acids. Trimming at V came to 3 bases and at J to 4 bases, leaving 8 bases not matched to a gene. Germline CDR1 and CDR2: SQVTM and ANQGSEA. DNA of the CDR3: TGCAGCGTTGACAGAGGGACAGGGGGATATTACAATGAGCAGTTCTTC. This translates into CSVDRGTGGYYNEQFF.

The CDR3 region is CASSEISGGHTDTQYF. CDR3 bases: TGTGCCAGCAGTGAAATTAGCGGGGGGCACACAGATACGCAGTATTTT. The rearrangement uses TRBV6-1 and TRBJ2-3; 10 positions match TRBD2. Per germline, CDR1 MNHNS and CDR2 SASEGT. This CDR3 spans 16 amino acids. With 2 bases clipped from V and 2 bases from J, the junction kept 4 bases outside the gene matches.

This chain connects TRBV6-6 to TRBJ2-7; D perhaps matches TRBD1 (6 bases). This CDR3 is built from 12 residues. Germline CDR1 reads MNHNY; CDR2 reads SVGAGI (reference sequence). The V and J ends lost 11 bases and 3 bases respectively, with 14 bases between them. The CDR3 here is CASRDTDYEQYF. DNA for the CDR3: TGTGCCTCCCGGGACACCGACTACGAGCAGTACTTC.

The chain has TRBV14 and TRBJ1-2; D unresolved. CDR1 is SGHDN and CDR2 is FVKESK in the germline V gene. Trimming took 4 bases from V and 8 from J, leaving 23 bases between them. This CDR3 spans 16 amino acids. The CDR3 region has the DNA TGTGCCAGCAGCCGCGACATGACACCTACCTCAGCAGGCTACACCTTC. This encodes CASSRDMTPTSAGYTF.

This chain connects TRBV5-1 to TRBJ1-1; D may be TRBD1 (6 bases). V lost 4 bases and J 5 bases, leaving 15 bases between the germline ends. The CDR3 contains 14 residues. Germline loops: CDR1 SGHRS, CDR2 YFSETQ. CDR3 sequence (DNA): TGCGCCAGCAGCGTTACAGGGACCGGAACTGAAGCTTTCTTT. As protein: CASSVTGTGTEAFF.

The chain joins TRBV11-2 to TRBJ2-3; TRBD2 matches 8 bases. The germline V gene encodes CDR1 SGHAT and CDR2 FQNNGV. The CDR3 is 15 residues long. With V trimmed by 6 bases and J by 5 bases, 10 bases remained unmatched. The CDR3 here is CASRPTGGRGDTQYF. The CDR3 DNA follows: TGTGCCAGCAGACCTACGGGGGGGCGGGGAGATACGCAGTATTTT.

The chain couples TRBV7-2 to TRBJ2-5; TRBD1 agrees at 7 bases. The CDR3 runs 13 residues. Unmatched junction bases numbered 1, after V lost 2 bases and J lost 4 bases. Germline V gene lookup returns CDR1 SGHTA and CDR2 FQGNSA. In nucleotides, the CDR3 is TGTGCCAGCAGCTTATCAGGGGGAGAGACCCAGTACTTC. It translates to CASSLSGGETQYF.

The V and J genes are TRBV5-4 and TRBJ2-2, with 9 bases aligning to TRBD2. Trimming removed 4 bases from V and 2 bases from J; junction bases left unmatched: 6. CDR3 length: 16 amino acids. The germline V gene has CDR1 SGHNT and CDR2 YYREEE (reference sequence). Here the CDR3 reads CASSRERGANTGELFF. DNA for the CDR3: TGTGCCAGCAGCCGTGAGCGGGGGGCAAACACCGGGGAGCTGTTTTTT.

The genes are TRBV27 and TRBJ2-7; D perhaps matches TRBD1 (6 bases). V was pared by 5 bases and J by 4 bases, with 15 bases between. CDR3 length: 14 amino acids. Germline-derived CDR1 and CDR2 are MNHEY and SMNVEV (reference sequence). CDR3 loop: CASSRIGQTYEQYF. The CDR3 nucleotides read TGTGCCAGCAGTAGAATAGGACAGACTTACGAGCAGTACTTC.

This chain connects TRBV7-8 to TRBJ2-1, with 8 bases matching TRBD2. The CDR3 is 16 amino acids. J was trimmed by 9 bases and V by 4 bases; bases with no gene match: 14. The germline V gene encodes CDR1 SGHVS and CDR2 FQNEAQ. This CDR3 reads CASSSRGRGGSGEQFF. CDR3 sequence (DNA): TGTGCCAGCAGCTCCCGAGGACGGGGGGGCAGTGGTGAGCAGTTCTTC.

The chain employs TRBV30 and TRBJ1-3; 8 nucleotides match TRBD1. The CDR3 spans 15 residues. V was pared by 1 base and J by 2 bases, with 4 bases of the junction left unmatched. Germline CDR1 reads GTSNPN; CDR2 reads SVGIG (reference sequence). CDR3 in amino acids: CAWSASGQAGNTIYF. CDR3 sequence (DNA): TGTGCCTGGAGTGCCTCGGGACAGGCTGGAAACACCATATATTTT.

The chain employs TRBV7-9 and TRBJ1-1; D remains ambiguous. Per the germline V gene, CDR1 is SEHNR and CDR2 is FQNEAQ (reference sequence). The V and J ends lost 6 bases and 0 bases respectively, with 11 bases between them. The CDR3 runs 14 residues. The CDR3 nucleotides read TGTGCCAGCAGTGAGGCCTCCATGAACACTGAAGCTTTCTTT. Amino acids: CASSEASMNTEAFF.

The rearrangement joins TRBV18 to TRBJ1-1; TRBD1 matches 8 bases. The CDR3 contains 18 residues. Per the germline V gene, CDR1 is KGHSH and CDR2 is LQKENI. V trimming: 3 bases; J trimming: 1 base; junction bases outside the gene matches: 13. As DNA, the CDR3 is TGTGCCAGCTCACCGCAACTAACCTTACAGGGGGAGAACACTGAAGCTTTCTTT. This sequence encodes CASSPQLTLQGENTEAFF.

CDR3 sequence reads: CAWSVLAGATSSYNEQFF. CDR3 nucleotides: TGTGCCTGGAGTGTACTAGCGGGGGCCACTAGCTCCTACAATGAGCAGTTCTTC. This chain links TRBV30 with TRBJ2-1, with 11 bases aligning to TRBD2. Trimming at V came to 0 bases and at J to 0 bases, leaving 7 bases not matched to a gene. This CDR3 has 18 amino acids. Germline CDR1 reads GTSNPN; CDR2 reads SVGIG (reference sequence). The full variable domain, with the rest looked up from reference TRBV30 and TRBJ2-1, is SQTIHQWPATLVQPVGSPLSLECTVEGTSNPNLYWYRQAAGRGLQLLFYSVGIGQISSEVPQNLSASRPQDRQFILSSKKLLLSDSGFYLCAWSVLAGATSSYNEQFFGPGTRLTVL.

As for this clone: At one end the junction does not follow the germline gene, possibly because of a read error. J is TRBJ1-1 and V is TRBV2, with a weak D call TRBD1 (6 bases). The germline V gene has CDR1 SNHLY and CDR2 FYNNEI. The CDR3 has 15 amino acids. Here the CDR3 reads CASIEGDRRNTEAFF. Here the CDR3 DNA reads TGTGCCAGCATTGAAGGAGACAGGCGGAACACTGAAGCTTTCTTT. Complete variable domain (other parts from reference TRBV2 and TRBJ1-1): EPEVTQTPSHQVTQMGQEVILRCVPISNHLYFYWYRQILGQKVEFLVSFYNNEISEKSEIFDDQFSVERPDGSNFTLKIRSTKLEDSAMYFCASIEGDRRNTEAFFGQGTRLTVV.

The chain joins TRBV7-2 to TRBJ1-3, with 7 nucleotides matching TRBD1. Germline V gene sequence: CDR1 SGHTA, CDR2 FQGNSA. Losses at the gene ends were 5 bases for V and 2 bases for J; bases not matched to a gene: 6. This CDR3 is 15 amino acids long. The CDR3 spells CASSPRGLTGNTIYF. The CDR3 nucleotides are TGTGCCAGCAGCCCCAGGGGGTTAACTGGAAACACCATATATTTT.

This chain uses TRBV5-1 with TRBJ1-1, with a weak D call TRBD1 (6 bases). Germline CDR1 and CDR2: SGHRS and YFSETQ. Trimming cost V 0 bases and J 6 bases, with 12 bases left between them. This CDR3 contains 14 residues. This CDR3 reads CASSLEGGVAEAFF. The CDR3 region has the DNA TGCGCCAGCAGCTTGGAAGGGGGAGTTGCTGAAGCTTTCTTT.

The V gene is TRBV5-1, the J gene TRBJ1-1; D remains unclear. The CDR3 is 13 residues long. Germline assignment: CDR1 SGHRS and CDR2 YFSETQ. V was trimmed by 1 base and J by 5 bases, leaving 9 bases between them. CDR3 nucleotides: TGCGCCAGCAGCTTGTCGGGAGCGACTGAAGCTTTCTTT. It encodes CASSLSGATEAFF.

This clone occurred a few times. The V and J genes are TRBV10-1 and TRBJ2-7, with TRBD1 identical over 9 bases. The CDR3 spans 13 residues. J was trimmed by 5 bases and V by 4 bases; bases with no gene match: 3. Germline CDR1 is WNHNN and CDR2 is SYGVQD (reference sequence). Written as DNA, the CDR3 is TGCGCCAGCAGTGGGGACAGGGACGACGAGCAGTACTTC. Its translation is CASSGDRDDEQYF.